Shown below are 12 T cell receptor beta chains from a single sample sequenced in a study of sequential checkpoint blockade in melanoma. The method was immunoSEQ multiplex PCR; TCRdb's version includes in-frame clones alone and lacks a portion of them. The table lists 15,000 to 20,000 clones, roughly 71% of them singletons. Specified treatment: randomized to nivolumab then ipilimumab (arm A) or the reverse (arm B). The material sequenced was CD8+ T cells sorted from blood (inferred from file names), taken from a patient given nivolumab and ipilimumab in sequence. Receptors were obtained from a human donor with melanoma.

This clone is labeled as medium-sized. The rearrangement joins TRBV12-5 to TRBJ1-5; 8 bases are shared with TRBD1. The CDR3 spans 14 residues. Unmatched junction bases numbered 6, after V lost 4 bases and J lost 7 bases. Germline values: CDR1 LGHNT, CDR2 FRNRAP. CDR3 nucleotides: TGTGCTAGTGGTTCACAGGGGGGGGAGCAGCCCCAGCATTTT. Its translation: CASGSQGGEQPQHF. Complete variable domain (other parts from reference TRBV12-5 and TRBJ1-5): DARVTQTPRHKVTEMGQEVTMRCQPILGHNTVFWYRQTMMQGLELLAYFRNRAPLDDSGMPKDRFSAEMPDATLATLKIQPSEPRDSAVYFCASGSQGGEQPQHFGDGTRLSIL.

The CDR3 region has the DNA TGCAGCGTTGCCCCAGGGGGCCTGAACACTGAAGCTTTCTTT. The encoded protein is CSVAPGGLNTEAFF. The J gene is TRBJ1-1, the V gene TRBV29-1, with 8 bases matching TRBD1. From germline, CDR1 is SQVTM and CDR2 ANQGSEA. Losses at the gene ends were 4 bases for V and 0 bases for J; bases not matched to a gene: 4. The CDR3 extends over 14 amino acids.

This clone was seen a single time. The J gene is TRBJ2-3, the V gene TRBV7-3; D unresolved. The CDR3 consists of 13 residues. Germline lookup yields CDR1 SGHTA and CDR2 FQGTGA. Trimming pared 5 bases from V and 6 bases from J, leaving 12 bases between. The chain's CDR3 is CASSTTGTDTQYF. The CDR3 DNA reads TGTGCCAGCAGCACCACGGGTACCGATACGCAGTATTTT.

J is TRBJ2-1 and V is TRBV11-2; possibly TRBD1 for D (5 bases). Looked up from germline, CDR1 is SGHAT and CDR2 is FQNNGV. This CDR3 has 14 amino acids. Trimming took 1 base from V and 8 from J, leaving 12 bases between them. The CDR3, as DNA: TGTGCCAGCAGCTTAGGGTCCAGGGTCTATGAGCAGTTCTTC. It specifies CASSLGSRVYEQFF.

This clone was seen a few times. The rearrangement links TRBV5-4 to TRBJ1-2; D may be TRBD1 (6 bases). Trimming took 2 bases from V and 7 from J, leaving 21 bases between them. The germline gives CDR1 SGHNT, CDR2 YYREEE (reference sequence). The CDR3 consists of 16 residues. CDR3 DNA: TGTGCCAGCAGCTTAGATCGGGACAAATACCCTGGTGGCTACACCTTC. This translates into CASSLDRDKYPGGYTF.

This clone is termed medium-sized. The chain couples TRBV7-9 to TRBJ1-1, with 8 bases that match TRBD1. CDR3 length: 14 amino acids. Germline loops: CDR1 SEHNR, CDR2 FQNEAQ (reference sequence). V lost 6 bases, J lost 5 bases, and 8 bases stayed unmatched. This chain's CDR3 is CASSSRQGSTEAFF. In DNA, the CDR3 is TGTGCCAGCAGTTCTCGACAGGGGAGTACTGAAGCTTTCTTT.

The rearrangement joins TRBV23-1 to TRBJ2-1; 9 positions agree with TRBD2. TRBV23-1 is an ORF, with its function uncertain. Trimming removed 0 bases from V and 5 bases from J; junction bases left unmatched: 2. CDR3 length equals 15 residues. CDR3 in amino acids: CASSQSGLADNEQFF. In DNA, the CDR3 is TGCGCCAGCAGTCAATCGGGACTAGCAGACAATGAGCAGTTCTTC.

This clone was counted a few times. The chain links TRBV6-5 to TRBJ2-3; 16 nucleotides match TRBD2. The V gene's germline CDR1 is MNHEY and CDR2 SVGAGI. V dropped 4 bases and J dropped 4; count of bases not matched to a gene: 2. The CDR3 covers 16 residues. Written as DNA, the CDR3 is TGTGCCAGCAGTTCCGGGACTAGCGGGGGGGCAGATACGCAGTATTTT. It yields the protein CASSSGTSGGADTQYF.

This chain links TRBV25-1 with TRBJ1-1; D is undetermined. V lost 6 bases and J 4 bases, leaving 9 bases between the germline ends. Germline V gives CDR1 MGHDK, CDR2 SYGVNS. The CDR3 loop spans 12 amino acids. CDR3 in DNA: TGTGCCAGCAGGGACTCCTTCACTGAAGCTTTCTTT. Amino acid sequence: CASRDSFTEAFF.

This clone was seen a single time. The chain uses TRBV7-9 and TRBJ2-5, with 7 bases fitting TRBD1. Germline CDR1 is SEHNR and CDR2 is FQNEAQ (reference sequence). With V trimmed by 1 base and J by 2 bases, 1 base remained unmatched. This CDR3 region has 14 residues. CDR3 coding DNA: TGTGCCAGCAGCTTAGGCAGGGGGCAAGAGACCCAGTACTTC. It yields the protein CASSLGRGQETQYF.

This clone is medium-sized (0.01 to 0.1%) in the sample. The V gene is TRBV9, the J gene TRBJ1-2; 7 nucleotides match TRBD1. CDR1 and CDR2 (germline): SGDLS, YYNGEE. With 0 bases clipped from V and 6 bases from J, the junction kept 11 bases outside the gene matches. The CDR3 runs 16 residues. DNA of the CDR3: TGTGCCAGCAGCGTAGTAGAAAGGGGGACAGTGGATGGCTACACCTTC. Its protein is CASSVVERGTVDGYTF.

As DNA, the CDR3 is TGTGCCAGCAGTCTACGACAGGGGTCAACAGATACGCAGTATTTT. Protein sequence: CASSLRQGSTDTQYF. This rearrangement joins TRBV7-2 to TRBJ2-3, with 8 bases that match TRBD1. Germline V gene sequence: CDR1 SGHTA, CDR2 FQGNSA. The CDR3 spans 15 residues. V trimming: 6 bases; J trimming: 3 bases; junction bases outside the gene matches: 8.